The 30 T cell receptor beta chains below come from one sample, sequenced in a study of human T cells and chemical hapten exposure. TCRdb processed the RACE reads anew with MiXCR; each CDR3 protein has one entry. Altogether 180,000 or so distinct CDR3 sequences are present, about 22% being singletons, with the ten largest covering approximately 6.4%. Time point reported: patch test 1, 2 weeks after DPC sensitization. Treatment denoted: therapeutic diphenylcyclopropenone sensitization with weekly scalp DPC. Sequenced here: whole blood, sampled in connection with sensitization to the hapten diphenylcyclopropenone (DPC). Receptors were obtained from a woman in her fifties or sixties with alopecia areata. Some clones in this sample may be carry-over from other donors' samples.

V usage is TRBV29-1 and J usage is TRBJ2-7, with D perhaps TRBD2 (6 bases). Germline values: CDR1 SQVTM, CDR2 ANQGSEA. Trimming stripped 5 bases from V and 6 bases from J, with 23 bases between. This CDR3 has 15 residues. In nucleotides, the CDR3 is TGCAGCGTTCGTCCCGAACTAGCTAGAGGGGTCGAGCAGTACTTC. It translates to CSVRPELARGVEQYF.

This chain connects TRBV2 to TRBJ1-1; possibly TRBD1 for D (6 bases). Germline CDR1 SNHLY, CDR2 FYNNEI. The CDR3 covers 14 residues. V dropped 8 bases and J dropped 4 bases, with 17 bases sitting between them. CDR3 region: CASRTRVGGTEAFF. The CDR3 region has the DNA TGTGCCAGCCGAACTAGAGTAGGGGGCACTGAAGCTTTCTTT. The entire variable domain, with the rest obtained from reference TRBV2 and TRBJ1-1, is as follows: EPEVTQTPSHQVTQMGQEVILRCVPISNHLYFYWYRQILGQKVEFLVSFYNNEISEKSEIFDDQFSVERPDGSNFTLKIRSTKLEDSAMYFCASRTRVGGTEAFFGQGTRLTVV.

Many counts were recorded for this clonotype. The chain uses TRBV10-2 and TRBJ2-7; the D call may be TRBD1 or TRBD2 (5 bases each). Trimming took 10 bases from V and 2 from J, leaving 18 bases between them. The germline V gene has CDR1 WSHSY and CDR2 SAAADI. The CDR3 extends over 14 amino acids. Here the CDR3 DNA reads TGCGCCACTATAGACAGCGGTTTCACCTACGAGCAGTACTTC. This translates into CATIDSGFTYEQYF.

This clonotype has ten or more counts. The chain has TRBV27 and TRBJ1-2, with a tentative D call TRBD1 (5 bases). Germline-derived CDR1 and CDR2 are MNHEY and SMNVEV (reference sequence). V lost 0 bases and J lost 4, with 18 bases in between. CDR3 length: 17 residues. The CDR3 loop is CASSLSFSTGRAYGYTF. The CDR3 nucleotides are TGTGCCAGCAGTTTATCGTTTTCCACAGGACGGGCCTATGGCTACACCTTC.

This clonotype was found many times. V usage is TRBV5-8 and J usage is TRBJ1-5; no clear D. V was shortened by 2 bases and J by 0 bases, with 15 bases between the two germline ends. Looked up from germline, CDR1 is SGHTS and CDR2 is YDEGEE. The CDR3 runs 17 residues. CDR3 sequence: CASSFGQELYSNQPQHF. CDR3 bases: TGTGCCAGCAGCTTTGGCCAGGAATTATATAGCAATCAGCCCCAGCATTTT.

This clonotype was picked up a small number of times. The CDR3 region has the DNA TGTGCCAGCAGTTTCCTGAAGTATCAGCCCCAGCATTTT. Amino acids: CASSFLKYQPQHF. The rearrangement links TRBV12-3 or TRBV12-4 to TRBJ1-5; no clear D. This CDR3 has 13 amino acids. V lost 3 bases and J 5 bases, leaving 8 bases between the germline ends.

This clonotype was counted ten times or more. The chain recombines TRBV5-6 with TRBJ1-4; a weak D match, TRBD1 (5 bases). The CDR3 length is 16 residues. CDR1 is SGHDT and CDR2 is YYEEEE in the germline V gene. The V gene lost 3 bases and the J gene lost 7 bases, with 19 bases spanning the gap. This CDR3 reads CASSWRGQGLVEKLFF. The CDR3 coding sequence is TGTGCCAGCAGCTGGCGAGGGCAGGGACTGGTTGAAAAACTGTTTTTT.

Written as DNA, the CDR3 is TGTGCCAGCAGCGCTGCACAGGGGGCGAACACTGAAGCTTTCTTT. The encoded protein is CASSAAQGANTEAFF. V gene TRBV6-5 combines with J gene TRBJ1-1; 9 bases are shared with TRBD1. Germline CDR1 is MNHEY and CDR2 is SVGAGI. V dropped 6 bases and J dropped 1; count of bases not matched to a gene: 6. The CDR3 totals 15 residues.

This clonotype appeared a few times. The DNA for the CDR3 is TGCGCCAGCAGGGCAACTAGCGGAGATACCGGGGAGCTGTTTTTT. It codes for CASRATSGDTGELFF. V usage is TRBV10-1 and J usage is TRBJ2-2; 8 bases fit TRBD2. The CDR3 contains 15 residues. V shed 6 bases, J shed 5 bases, and the junction held 8 bases outside the gene matches. CDR1 is WNHNN, CDR2 SYGVQD, per germline (reference sequence).

For the CDR3, the DNA is TGTGCCAGCAGCTCTGCGACTAGCGGGAAGAACAATGAGCAGTTCTTC. Protein: CASSSATSGKNNEQFF. The chain combines TRBV11-2 with TRBJ2-1; 11 bases are a match to TRBD2. The CDR3 is made up of 16 amino acids. The trim removed 4 bases at V and 5 bases at J, leaving 7 bases unmatched. CDR1 is SGHAT, CDR2 FQNNGV, per germline.

This sequence joins TRBV9 and TRBJ2-2; D perhaps matches TRBD1 (6 bases). The CDR3 runs to 15 residues. Germline V gives CDR1 SGDLS, CDR2 YYNGEE. With 4 bases removed from V and 4 bases from J, the gap between germline ends came to 14 bases. The CDR3 nucleotides are TGTGCCAGCAGCCTTCTCGCAGGGGCCACCGGGGAGCTGTTTTTT. It codes for CASSLLAGATGELFF. The full variable domain, with the rest looked up from reference TRBV9 and TRBJ2-2, is DSGVTQTPKHLITATGQRVTLRCSPRSGDLSVYWYQQSLDQGLQFLIQYYNGEERAKGNILERFSAQQFPDLHSELNLSSLELGDSALYFCASSLLAGATGELFFGEGSRLTVL.

The chain couples TRBV29-1 to TRBJ1-5, with D possibly being TRBD1 (5 bases). From germline, CDR1 is SQVTM and CDR2 ANQGSEA. The CDR3 covers 12 residues. V was trimmed by 4 bases and J by 6 bases, leaving 10 bases between them. The CDR3 DNA reads as TGCAGCGTTGGAGACAGCCGTCAGCCCCAGCATTTT. Its translation is CSVGDSRQPQHF.

This chain connects TRBV29-1 to TRBJ2-7; D uncertain. The CDR3 extends over 11 amino acids. Trimming left V 7 bases short and J 1 base short, with 8 bases between. Germline lookup yields CDR1 SQVTM and CDR2 ANQGSEA. In DNA, the CDR3 is TGCAGCGCCTCGTGGTCCTACGAGCAGTACTTC. As protein: CSASWSYEQYF.

This chain connects TRBV5-1 to TRBJ2-3, with D possibly matching TRBD2 (6 bases). The V end was cut by 3 bases, the J end by 8 bases, with 16 bases between. Germline CDR1 reads SGHRS; CDR2 reads YFSETQ. The CDR3 extends over 14 amino acids. As DNA, the CDR3 is TGCGCCAGCAGCTCCGGGACTTACTTGGGTACGCAGTATTTT. Its translation: CASSSGTYLGTQYF. The full variable domain, its missing parts supplied by reference TRBV5-1 and TRBJ2-3, is KAGVTQTPRYLIKTRGQQVTLSCSPISGHRSVSWYQQTPGQGLQFLFEYFSETQRNKGNFPGRFSGRQFSNSRSEMNVSTLELGDSALYLCASSSGTYLGTQYFGPGTRLTVL.

CDR3 in DNA: TGTGCCAGCTCAACTGCACGCACCGGGGAGCTGTTTTTT. Protein: CASSTARTGELFF. V and J are TRBV18 and TRBJ2-2; no clear D gene. The V and J ends lost 5 bases and 4 bases respectively, with 8 bases between them. The CDR3 covers 13 residues. CDR1 KGHSH and CDR2 LQKENI come from the germline V gene.

The chain is built from TRBV20-1 and TRBJ1-1; D perhaps matches TRBD1 (5 bases). This CDR3 has 15 residues. Germline values: CDR1 DFQATT, CDR2 SNEGSKA (reference sequence). V was trimmed by 3 bases and J by 1 base, leaving 15 bases between them. CDR3 sequence (DNA): TGCAGTGCTAGGTGGGGCCTATGGGGGAACACTGAAGCTTTCTTT. Translated, it gives CSARWGLWGNTEAFF.

This chain uses TRBV5-1 with TRBJ2-2; D may be TRBD1 or TRBD2 (6 bases each). Germline V lookup: CDR1 SGHRS, CDR2 YFSETQ. V dropped 4 bases and J dropped 7 bases, with 14 bases sitting between them. The CDR3 loop spans 14 amino acids. The DNA for the CDR3 is TGCGCCAGCAGCCAATCACAGGGAGGCGGGGAGCTGTTTTTT. Translated: CASSQSQGGGELFF.

The chain couples TRBV21-1 to TRBJ2-1; the D call of TRBD1 is as the table states it, not checked on the DNA. TRBV21-1 constitutes a pseudogene. The CDR3 runs to 15 residues. The CDR3 bases are TGTGCCAGCAGCCCTGGGGGGCGGGAGAGAAGAGAGCAGTTCTTC. It is translated as CASSPGGRERREQFF.

J is TRBJ2-3 and V is TRBV20-1, with D uncertain. CDR1 is DFQATT, CDR2 SNEGSKA, per germline (reference sequence). The CDR3 length is 11 residues. Trimming stripped 5 bases from V and 14 bases from J, with 17 bases between. Written as DNA, the CDR3 is TGCAGTGCTGGAAATCAAAGGTTGGCGTATTTT. It yields the protein CSAGNQRLAYF.

Only a few counts were recorded for this clonotype. This chain uses TRBV18 with TRBJ2-7; D assignment may be TRBD1 or TRBD2 (5 bases each). V shed 4 bases and J shed 6 bases, with 10 bases lying between them. CDR3 length: 12 amino acids. The germline gives CDR1 KGHSH, CDR2 LQKENI. CDR3 bases: TGTGCCAGCTCACTTCGGGGCCCCGAGCAGTACTTC. It codes for CASSLRGPEQYF.

This clonotype turned up a few times. This chain joins TRBV6-5 and TRBJ2-3; D is perhaps TRBD1 (5 bases). The CDR3 runs 15 residues. Germline V gene data show CDR1 as MNHEY and CDR2 as SVGAGI. V dropped 5 bases and J dropped 3 bases, with 15 bases sitting between them. The CDR3 DNA reads TGTGCCAGCAGTCCGCGACAGCCAGCGACAGATACGCAGTATTTT. Encoded protein: CASSPRQPATDTQYF.

The rearrangement uses TRBV11-2 and TRBJ2-2; no definite D call. Trimming took off 7 bases at V and 7 bases at J, with 16 bases between the two ends. In germline, CDR1 is SGHAT, CDR2 FQNNGV. This CDR3 has 14 amino acids. CDR3 DNA sequence: TGTGCCAGCACCTCCCTTCTAGGGATCGGGGAGCTGTTTTTT. Protein: CASTSLLGIGELFF.

The rearrangement joins TRBV20-1 to TRBJ1-5, with D possibly matching TRBD1 (6 bases). The ends were cut back, 3 bases at V and 9 bases at J, with 21 bases in the middle. Germline values: CDR1 DFQATT, CDR2 SNEGSKA (reference sequence). This CDR3 comprises 15 residues. CDR3 in amino acids: CSAREAGQVGGPQHF. The CDR3 nucleotides read TGCAGTGCTAGGGAGGCCGGTCAAGTAGGGGGGCCCCAGCATTTT.

This clonotype was seen more than once but under ten times. In DNA, the CDR3 is TGTGCCAGCAGTTCCAGGTACGATCAGCCCCAGCATTTT. This translates into CASSSRYDQPQHF. The chain is built from TRBV27 and TRBJ1-5; D not resolved. Germline V CDR1 and CDR2: MNHEY, SMNVEV (reference sequence). This CDR3 comprises 13 residues. V was shortened by 4 bases and J by 5 bases, with 9 bases between the two germline ends.

The table lists this clonotype with a few counts. The rearrangement joins TRBV28 to TRBJ1-2, with 10 bases matching TRBD1. CDR1 is MDHEN and CDR2 is SYDVKM in the germline V gene. V trimming: 3 bases; J trimming: 7 bases; junction bases outside the gene matches: 17. This CDR3 is built from 18 residues. The CDR3 DNA sequence: TGTGCCAGCAGTTTTTATCTACTTTTGACAGGGGGCCATGGTGGCTACACCTTC. Its translation: CASSFYLLLTGGHGGYTF.

The rearrangement uses TRBV6-5 and TRBJ1-3; D call uncertain. This CDR3 is 15 amino acids long. Germline CDR1 and CDR2: MNHEY and SVGAGI. The germline V and J ends were trimmed by 2 bases and 4 bases, with 12 bases remaining between them. Written as DNA, the CDR3 is TGTGCCAGCAGTTACCTGTCAACTACAGGAAACACCATATATTTT. It translates to CASSYLSTTGNTIYF.

V usage is TRBV2 and J usage is TRBJ1-1, with TRBD1 matching 8 bases. The CDR3 runs 15 residues. The junction had 6 bases not matched to a gene; V was cut back by 6 bases and J by 0 bases. Germline V gene sequence: CDR1 SNHLY, CDR2 FYNNEI. The CDR3 DNA reads as TGTGCCAGCAGCCGGACAGGGTCCTTGAACACTGAAGCTTTCTTT. Translation gives CASSRTGSLNTEAFF.

This clonotype has ten or more counts. This chain uses TRBV20-1 with TRBJ1-2, with D hard to call. Deletions cut 7 bases from V and 0 bases from J, with 12 bases between. Germline-derived CDR1 and CDR2 are DFQATT and SNEGSKA (reference sequence). The CDR3 covers 13 residues. CDR3 coding DNA: TGCAGTGTAATGGGCGAAGCTAACTATGGCTACACCTTC. Its translation: CSVMGEANYGYTF.

Only a few counts were recorded for this clonotype. For the CDR3, the DNA is TGTGCCAGCAGGATAGGCTCCCCAGGTGAAAAACTGTTTTTT. It specifies CASRIGSPGEKLFF. V gene TRBV28 combines with J gene TRBJ1-4; D unresolved. Between the trimmed V and J ends, which lost 6 bases and 7 bases, there was a span of 15 bases. The CDR3 length is 14 residues. Germline V gives CDR1 MDHEN, CDR2 SYDVKM. The variable domain in full, with the rest retrieved from reference TRBV28 and TRBJ1-4, is DVKVTQSSRYLVKRTGEKVFLECVQDMDHENMFWYRQDPGLGLRLIYFSYDVKMKEKGDIPEGYSVSREKKERFSLILESASTNQTSMYLCASRIGSPGEKLFFGSGTQLSVL.

This clonotype has a handful of counts. The chain combines TRBV27 with TRBJ2-1, with D unresolved. With 5 bases removed from V and 2 bases from J, the gap between germline ends came to 10 bases. Per germline, CDR1 MNHEY and CDR2 SMNVEV (reference sequence). The length of the CDR3 is 14 residues. The CDR3 here is CASSASLAYNEQFF. CDR3 DNA sequence: TGTGCCAGCAGTGCGAGTCTAGCCTACAATGAGCAGTTCTTC.